These 9 T cell receptor beta chains were sequenced from one sample in a study of T cells in Graves' hyperthyroidism and ophthalmopathy. What was amplified from RNA transcripts were TCR beta CDR3 regions. The HTBI primer set served for first-round RT-PCR of the TCR CDR3. One entry per CDR3 protein, called by TCRdb with MiXCR from the multiplex PCR reads. Seen here are around 610,000 distinct CDR3 sequences, roughly 15% observed once, and the top ten hold around 4%. The sequencing input was blood. Every receptor here comes from a woman in her forties with Graves' ophthalmopathy.

The genes are TRBV5-1 and TRBJ1-2; TRBD1 matches 8 bases. This CDR3 spans 14 amino acids. The germline V gene encodes CDR1 SGHRS and CDR2 YFSETQ. After removal of 4 bases from V and 4 bases from J, the junction contained 6 bases not matched to a gene. CDR3 coding DNA: TGCGCCAGCAGCCCCTGGCAGGGGGCCTATGGCTACACCTTC. Translated: CASSPWQGAYGYTF.

This clonotype has at least ten counts. The V and J genes are TRBV27 and TRBJ2-7, with D perhaps matching TRBD2 (5 bases). Trimming removed 5 bases at V and 7 bases at J, with 21 bases between. The CDR3 loop spans 15 amino acids. The germline V gene has CDR1 MNHEY and CDR2 SMNVEV (reference sequence). CDR3 in DNA: TGTGCCAGCAGTACTATACAGCTGGGCGCGGGTGAGCAGTACTTC. Translation: CASSTIQLGAGEQYF.

This clonotype was seen many times. The CDR3 DNA sequence: TGTGCCAGCACCCCGCATCCGGGAGGAGCGAACACCGGGGAGCTGTTTTTT. Translation: CASTPHPGGANTGELFF. The chain couples TRBV6-4 to TRBJ2-2; 7 bases map to TRBD2. The CDR3 runs to 17 residues. V was clipped by 7 bases and J by 0 bases; unmatched bases: 11. Germline V gene sequence: CDR1 MRHNA, CDR2 SNTAGT.

This clonotype was seen ten or more times. The chain links TRBV29-1 to TRBJ2-2, with D possibly being TRBD2 (5 bases). Germline CDR1 and CDR2: SQVTM and ANQGSEA. The CDR3 is 15 amino acids. Trimming took off 4 bases at V and 7 bases at J, with 19 bases between the two ends. For the CDR3, the DNA is TGCAGCGTTGCGCCCCGGGAAGAGGTTAGCGGGGAGCTGTTTTTT. It yields the protein CSVAPREEVSGELFF.

This clonotype was seen ten or more times. The chain uses TRBV5-5 and TRBJ2-5, with D possibly TRBD1 on 6 matching bases. The V and J ends lost 5 bases and 2 bases respectively, with 13 bases between them. Germline-derived CDR1 and CDR2 are SGHKS and YYEKEE (reference sequence). The CDR3 spans 14 residues. The CDR3 DNA sequence: TGTGCCAGCAGTTCCGGACAGTTACAAGAGACCCAGTACTTC. Its translation is CASSSGQLQETQYF. The variable domain in full, completed from reference TRBV5-5 and TRBJ2-5, reads DAGVTQSPTHLIKTRGQQVTLRCSPISGHKSVSWYQQVLGQGPQFIFQYYEKEERGRGNFPDRFSARQFPNYSSELNVNALLLGDSALYLCASSSGQLQETQYFGPGTRLLVL.

This clonotype turned up a few times. The rearrangement uses TRBV15 and TRBJ1-4; TRBD1 aligns across 7 bases. The CDR3 is 17 amino acids. Germline V lookup: CDR1 LNHNV, CDR2 YYDKDF (reference sequence). The V gene end was trimmed by 2 bases and the J gene end by 0 bases; junction bases not matched to a gene: 6. CDR3 protein: CATSRRTGDATNEKLFF. The CDR3 DNA reads TGTGCCACCAGCAGACGGACAGGAGATGCAACTAATGAAAAACTGTTTTTT.

This clonotype came up a few times. The chain is built from TRBV7-9 and TRBJ2-7, with D hard to call. V was pared by 3 bases and J by 3 bases, with 12 bases between. Germline V gives CDR1 SEHNR, CDR2 FQNEAQ (reference sequence). The CDR3 sequence is 14 residues long. The CDR3 nucleotides are TGTGCCAGCAGCTTCGAGACACGGCACTACGAGCAGTACTTC. Translated: CASSFETRHYEQYF. Full variable domain (missing parts from reference TRBV7-9 and TRBJ2-7): DTGVSQNPRHKITKRGQNVTFRCDPISEHNRLYWYRQTLGQGPEFLTYFQNEAQLEKSRLLSDRFSAERPKGSFSTLEIQRTEQGDSAMYLCASSFETRHYEQYFGPGTRLTVT.

This clonotype has only a few counts. The V call is TRBV5-1, the J call TRBJ1-1; no clear D gene. The CDR3 loop spans 17 amino acids. V lost 0 bases to trimming and J lost 0 bases, with 15 bases between them. The germline V gene encodes CDR1 SGHRS and CDR2 YFSETQ. DNA of the CDR3: TGCGCCAGCAGCTTGGCGCCGGTGACGGGCATGAACACTGAAGCTTTCTTT. Protein: CASSLAPVTGMNTEAFF.

This clonotype has at least ten counts. This chain joins TRBV28 and TRBJ2-2; 8 bases align to TRBD2. The CDR3 extends over 16 amino acids. V dropped 7 bases and J dropped 5; count of bases not matched to a gene: 12. Germline-derived CDR1 and CDR2 are MDHEN and SYDVKM. The CDR3 region has the DNA TGTGCCAGCACGCAACAGGGAGCGGGAGTTACCGGGGAGCTGTTTTTT. Its translation: CASTQQGAGVTGELFF.